One sample yielded the 8 T cell receptor beta chains listed below, sequenced in a study of cytotoxic CD8 clonotypes in ibrutinib-treated CLL. Using immunoSEQ multiplex PCR, the repertoire was profiled, and TCRdb retains in-frame clones only, with some absent. The sample lists 85,000 or so clones, about 85% seen once, with around 4.8% in the top ten. The sample consisted of PBMCs, taken after 12 months of ibrutinib treatment. All receptors come from a human donor with chronic lymphocytic leukemia.

There are many counts of this clone. The V call is TRBV6-5, the J call TRBJ1-5; D uncertain. V was clipped by 6 bases and J by 1 base, with 7 bases between them. The CDR3 length is 13 residues. Germline CDR1 is MNHEY and CDR2 is SVGAGI. This chain's CDR3 is CASRGGSNQPQHF. The CDR3 DNA follows: TGTGCCAGCAGGGGTGGGAGCAATCAGCCCCAGCATTTT.

This sequence joins TRBV28 and TRBJ1-4, with D perhaps TRBD1 (5 bases). The CDR3 has 12 residues. V was clipped by 2 bases and J by 8 bases, with 6 bases between them. The V gene's germline CDR1 is MDHEN and CDR2 SYDVKM. The DNA for the CDR3 is TGTGCCAGCAGTTTAGGACAAGAAAAACTGTTTTTT. Amino acids: CASSLGQEKLFF.

The chain carries TRBV19 and TRBJ2-2, with 10 bases lining up with TRBD2. Germline V lookup: CDR1 LNHDA, CDR2 SQIVND (reference sequence). The CDR3 is 16 amino acids. J lost 6 bases, V lost 3 bases, and 7 bases had no gene match. The CDR3 is CASSIPLAGVAGELFF. The CDR3 DNA reads as TGTGCCAGTAGTATCCCCCTAGCGGGAGTGGCCGGGGAGCTGTTTTTT.

This chain connects TRBV7-2 to TRBJ2-1, with unresolved D. CDR1 and CDR2 from the germline V gene are SGHTA and FQGNSA. V lost 2 bases and J 6 bases, leaving 5 bases between the germline ends. The CDR3 is 12 residues long. The CDR3 protein is CASSLRFNEQFF. CDR3 coding DNA: TGTGCCAGCAGCTTACGGTTCAATGAGCAGTTCTTC.

V usage is TRBV18 and J usage is TRBJ2-7; 7 bases agree with TRBD2. Looked up from germline, CDR1 is KGHSH and CDR2 is LQKENI. J lost 6 bases, V lost 6 bases, and 8 bases had no gene match. This CDR3 comprises 13 residues. CDR3: CASSPSPGGEQYF. For the CDR3, the DNA is TGTGCCAGCTCCCCTTCCCCGGGGGGCGAGCAGTACTTC.

V and J are TRBV13 and TRBJ1-2; 7 bases agree with TRBD1. The CDR3 runs 17 residues. J lost 6 bases, V lost 5 bases, and 18 bases had no gene match. The germline V gene has CDR1 PRHDT and CDR2 FYEKMQ (reference sequence). The CDR3 is CASSPPPDRDDLDGYTF. The CDR3 DNA is TGTGCCAGCAGCCCCCCGCCCGACAGGGATGATCTCGATGGCTACACCTTC.

This clone is deemed medium-sized. This chain uses TRBV18 with TRBJ1-2; 8 bases match TRBD1. This CDR3 contains 16 residues. Germline V CDR1 and CDR2: KGHSH, LQKENI. V was clipped by 3 bases and J by 8 bases; unmatched bases: 14. The CDR3 sequence: CASSPDRKQGARGYTF. The CDR3 DNA reads TGTGCCAGCTCACCCGACCGAAAGCAGGGGGCGCGGGGCTACACCTTC.

V and J are TRBV7-9 and TRBJ1-2; D may be TRBD1 (5 bases). Trimming shortened V by 5 bases and J by 4 bases, and 14 bases separated the two germline ends. CDR1 is SEHNR and CDR2 is FQNEAQ in the germline V gene (reference sequence). The CDR3 is 14 amino acids. In DNA form, the CDR3 reads TGTGCCAGCAGCCCCACCGACAGCATCTATGGCTACACCTTC. Protein product: CASSPTDSIYGYTF.